This TCR beta chain was retrieved from a study of T cells in Graves' hyperthyroidism and ophthalmopathy. General study results and limits: In simple terms, a model built on 13 V-J features told ophthalmopathy apart from stable hyperthyroidism.

In the case of this clonotype: Its antigen remains unidentified.

The germline CDR1 and CDR2 sequences are SGHRS and YFSETQ. V was shortened by 0 bases and J by 5 bases, with 8 bases between the two germline ends. This CDR3 region has 14 residues. Amplification targeted TCR beta CDR3 regions from RNA transcripts. First-round RT-PCR targeting the TCR CDR3 was performed with the HTBI primer set. TCRdb re-called the multiplex PCR reads with MiXCR, one entry per CDR3 protein. The sample has 660,000 or so distinct CDR3 sequences; 40% to 55% are singletons. The receptor was derived from an adult man with Graves' disease, either hyperthyroidism or ophthalmopathy (not recorded which). The sample consisted of peripheral blood or thyroid tissue (not recorded which). V usage is TRBV5-1 and J usage is TRBJ2-2; no definite D call. The DNA for the CDR3 is TGCGCCAGCAGCTTGGCGGACGGGACCGGGGAGCTGTTTTTT. Its protein product is CASSLADGTGELFF.